A single TCR beta chain is shown here with its context. The data were taken from a study of T-cell reconstitution after alpha-beta-depleted transplantation in children. Unique molecular identifiers were used in preparing the TCRbeta library. TCRdb reprocessed the PCR reads with MiXCR, giving one entry per CDR3 protein. The sample includes roughly 300,000 distinct CDR3 sequences, nearly 10% of them seen just once. There are 13 residues in the CDR3. Trimming took off 6 bases at V and 3 bases at J, with 11 bases between the two ends. The J gene is TRBJ2-5, the V gene TRBV12-3 or TRBV12-4; TRBD1 might be the D (6 bases). The receptor's source is a human donor who donated a stem cell graft to a child with SCID. The source was PBMCs from the stem cell graft donor, collected from the stem cell graft. CDR3 loop: CASRPGHEETQYF. For the CDR3, the DNA is TGTGCCAGCAGGCCGGGACATGAAGAGACCCAGTACTTC.